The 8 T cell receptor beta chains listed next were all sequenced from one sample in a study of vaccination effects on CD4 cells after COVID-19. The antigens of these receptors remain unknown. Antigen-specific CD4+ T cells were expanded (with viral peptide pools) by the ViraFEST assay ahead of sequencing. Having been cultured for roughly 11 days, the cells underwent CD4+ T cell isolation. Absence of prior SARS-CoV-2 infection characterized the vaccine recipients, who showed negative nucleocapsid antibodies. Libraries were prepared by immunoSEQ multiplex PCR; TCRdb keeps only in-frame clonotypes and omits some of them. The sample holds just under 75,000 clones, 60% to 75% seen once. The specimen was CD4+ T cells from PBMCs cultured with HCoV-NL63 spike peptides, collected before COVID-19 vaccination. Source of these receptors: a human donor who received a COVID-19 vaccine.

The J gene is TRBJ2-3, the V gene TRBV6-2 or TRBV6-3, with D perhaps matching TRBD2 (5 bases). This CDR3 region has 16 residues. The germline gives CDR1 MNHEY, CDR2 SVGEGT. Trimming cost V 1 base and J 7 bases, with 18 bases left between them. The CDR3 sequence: CASSYYGVASGYTQYF. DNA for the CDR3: TGTGCCAGCAGTTACTATGGGGTAGCGTCTGGATATACGCAGTATTTT.

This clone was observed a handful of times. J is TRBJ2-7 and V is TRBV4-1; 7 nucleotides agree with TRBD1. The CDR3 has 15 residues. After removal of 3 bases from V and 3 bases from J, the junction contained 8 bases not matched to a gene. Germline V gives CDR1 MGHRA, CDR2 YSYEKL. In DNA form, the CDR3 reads TGCGCCAGCAGCCAGTGGGACAGACTAATCTACGAGCAGTACGTC. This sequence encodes CASSQWDRLIYEQYV.

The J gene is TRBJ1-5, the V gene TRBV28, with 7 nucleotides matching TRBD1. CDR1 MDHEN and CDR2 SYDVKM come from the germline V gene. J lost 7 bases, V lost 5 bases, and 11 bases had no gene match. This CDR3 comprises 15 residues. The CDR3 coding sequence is TGTGCCAGCAGTCCTAAACAGGGGCCATCCCAGCCCCAGCATTTT. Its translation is CASSPKQGPSQPQHF.

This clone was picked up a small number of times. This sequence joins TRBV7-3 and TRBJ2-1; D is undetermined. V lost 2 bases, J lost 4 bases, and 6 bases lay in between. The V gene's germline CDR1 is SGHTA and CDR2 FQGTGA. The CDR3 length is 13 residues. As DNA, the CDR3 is TGTGCCAGCAGCTTAGGGCTATACAATGAGCAGTTCTTC. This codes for CASSLGLYNEQFF.

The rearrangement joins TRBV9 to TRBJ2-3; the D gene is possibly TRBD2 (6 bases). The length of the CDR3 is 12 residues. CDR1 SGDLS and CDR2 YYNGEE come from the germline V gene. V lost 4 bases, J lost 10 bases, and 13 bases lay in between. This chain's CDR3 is CASSPREFPQYF. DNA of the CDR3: TGTGCCAGCAGCCCCCGGGAGTTCCCGCAGTATTTT.

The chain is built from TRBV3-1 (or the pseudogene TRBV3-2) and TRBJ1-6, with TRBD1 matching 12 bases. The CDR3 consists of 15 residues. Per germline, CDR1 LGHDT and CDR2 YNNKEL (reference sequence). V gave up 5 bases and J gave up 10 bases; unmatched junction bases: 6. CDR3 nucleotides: TGTGCCAGCAGCGCACCCGGGACAGGGGGCTCACCCCTCCACTTT. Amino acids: CASSAPGTGGSPLHF.

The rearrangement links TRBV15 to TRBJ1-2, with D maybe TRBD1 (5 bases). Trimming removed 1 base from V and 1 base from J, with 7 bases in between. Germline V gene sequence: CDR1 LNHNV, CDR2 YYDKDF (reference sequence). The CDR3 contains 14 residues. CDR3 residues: CATSRGQINYGYTF. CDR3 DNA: TGTGCCACCAGCAGAGGACAGATTAACTATGGCTACACCTTC.

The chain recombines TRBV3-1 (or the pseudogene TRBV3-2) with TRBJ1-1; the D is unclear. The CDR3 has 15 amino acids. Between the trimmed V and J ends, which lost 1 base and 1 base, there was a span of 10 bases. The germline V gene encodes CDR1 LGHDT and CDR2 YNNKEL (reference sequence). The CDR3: CASSQVVWGNTEAFF. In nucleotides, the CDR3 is TGTGCCAGCAGCCAAGTGGTATGGGGGAACACTGAAGCTTTCTTT.